This entry is about one T cell receptor beta chain. Its antigen is not known. The CDR3 is made up of 11 amino acids. V gave up 3 bases and J gave up 5 bases, with 7 bases separating them. Germline CDR1 SQVTM, CDR2 ANQGSEA. These data belong to a study of blood T cells in healthy people across ages. A second PCR of about 7 to 11 cycles used a sample-barcoded 5' primer and a J-beta primer mix. One entry per CDR3 protein, called by TCRdb with MiXCR from the 5' RACE reads. The profile shows approximately 800,000 distinct CDR3 sequences, 25% to 30% of them singletons. Notes on the study in general: When set beside aged donors, long-lived donors presented more naive CD4+ cells and higher diversity.

These data were likewise used in another study, on T cells of mothers and their children. That paper notes: Donation came from three healthy Caucasian mothers together with their six children.

V usage is TRBV29-1 and J usage is TRBJ1-2; D not certain. Specimen: blood. This receptor was identified in a boy aged 5-17 years in good health. In nucleotides, the CDR3 is TGCAGCGTTGAGTCCGGATATGGCTACACCTTC. Its translation is CSVESGYGYTF.